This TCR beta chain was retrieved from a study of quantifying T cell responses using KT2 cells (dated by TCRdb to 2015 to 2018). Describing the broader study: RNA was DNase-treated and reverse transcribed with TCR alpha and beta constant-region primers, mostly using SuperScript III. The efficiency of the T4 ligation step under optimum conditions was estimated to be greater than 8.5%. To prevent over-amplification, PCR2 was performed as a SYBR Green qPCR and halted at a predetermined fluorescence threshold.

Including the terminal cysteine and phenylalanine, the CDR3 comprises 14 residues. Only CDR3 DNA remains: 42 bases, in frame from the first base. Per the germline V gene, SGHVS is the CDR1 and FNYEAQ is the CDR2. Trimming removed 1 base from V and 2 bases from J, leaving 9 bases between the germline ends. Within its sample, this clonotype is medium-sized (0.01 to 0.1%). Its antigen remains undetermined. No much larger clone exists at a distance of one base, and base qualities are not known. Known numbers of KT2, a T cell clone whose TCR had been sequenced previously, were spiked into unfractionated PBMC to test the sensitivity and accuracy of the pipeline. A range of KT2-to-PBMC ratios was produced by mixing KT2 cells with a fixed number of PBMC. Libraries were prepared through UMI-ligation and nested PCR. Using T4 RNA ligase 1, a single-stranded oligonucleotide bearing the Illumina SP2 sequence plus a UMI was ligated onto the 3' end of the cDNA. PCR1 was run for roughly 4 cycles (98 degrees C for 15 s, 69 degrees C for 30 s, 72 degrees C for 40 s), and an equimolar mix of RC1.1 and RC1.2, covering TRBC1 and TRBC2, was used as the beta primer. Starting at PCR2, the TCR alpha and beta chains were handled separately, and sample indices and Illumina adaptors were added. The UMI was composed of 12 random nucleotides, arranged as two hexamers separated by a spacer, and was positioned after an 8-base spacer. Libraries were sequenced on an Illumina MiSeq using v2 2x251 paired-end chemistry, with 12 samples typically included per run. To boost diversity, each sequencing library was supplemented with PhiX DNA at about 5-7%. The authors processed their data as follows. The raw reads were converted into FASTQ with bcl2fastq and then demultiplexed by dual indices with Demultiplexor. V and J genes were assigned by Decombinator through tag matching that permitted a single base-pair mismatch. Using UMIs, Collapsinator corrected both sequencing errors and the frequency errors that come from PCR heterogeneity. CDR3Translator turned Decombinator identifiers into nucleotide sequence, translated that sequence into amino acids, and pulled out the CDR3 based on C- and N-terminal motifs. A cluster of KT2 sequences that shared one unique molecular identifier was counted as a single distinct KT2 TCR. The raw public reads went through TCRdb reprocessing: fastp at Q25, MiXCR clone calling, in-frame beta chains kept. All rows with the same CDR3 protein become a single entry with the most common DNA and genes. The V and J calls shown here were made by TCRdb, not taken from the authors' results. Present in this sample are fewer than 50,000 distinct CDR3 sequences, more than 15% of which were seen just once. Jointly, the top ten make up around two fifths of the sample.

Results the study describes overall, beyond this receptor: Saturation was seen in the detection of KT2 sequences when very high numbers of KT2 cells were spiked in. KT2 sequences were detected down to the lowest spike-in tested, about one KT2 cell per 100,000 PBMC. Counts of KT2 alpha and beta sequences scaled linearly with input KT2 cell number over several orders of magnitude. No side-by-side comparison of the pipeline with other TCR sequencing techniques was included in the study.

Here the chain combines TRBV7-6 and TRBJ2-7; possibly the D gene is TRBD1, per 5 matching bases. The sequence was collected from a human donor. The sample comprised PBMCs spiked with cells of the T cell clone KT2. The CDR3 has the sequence CASSLGTGAYEQYF. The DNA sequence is TGTGCCAGCAGCTTAGGAACAGGAGCCTACGAGCAGTACTTC.